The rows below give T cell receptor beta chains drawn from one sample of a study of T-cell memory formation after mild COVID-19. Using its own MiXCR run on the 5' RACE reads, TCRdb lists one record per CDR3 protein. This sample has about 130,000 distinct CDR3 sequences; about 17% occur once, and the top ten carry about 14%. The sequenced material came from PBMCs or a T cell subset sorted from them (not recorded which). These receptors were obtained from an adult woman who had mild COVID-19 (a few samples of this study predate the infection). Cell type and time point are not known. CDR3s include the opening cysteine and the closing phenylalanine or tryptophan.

CDR3: CASSLSGAVEAFF
V: TRBV27

CDR3: CASSFPGTPKETQYF
V: TRBV5-6

CDR3: CASRSGPATDTQYF
V: TRBV19

CDR3: CASSLRPGREPSYEQYF
V: TRBV7-8

CDR3: CASTGLAGQGDEQFF
V: TRBV9

CDR3: CASSLPTSGVVGNEQFF
V: TRBV7-9

CDR3: CASSQAGANYGYTF
V: TRBV4-1

CDR3: CASSFPKSNPVYEQYF
V: TRBV7-9

CDR3: CASSAGGQGNSYEQYF
V: TRBV12-3/TRBV12-4

CDR3: CASGYLLREGRDEQFF
V: TRBV12-5

CDR3: CASSGGGGNQPQHF
V: TRBV7-9

CDR3: CASSYLGQSNTEAFF
V: TRBV6-6

CDR3: CSAGTQGAIYGYTF
V: TRBV20-1

CDR3: CASTLPTGAASGANVLTF
V: TRBV12-3/TRBV12-4

CDR3: CASSLGLSGANVLTF
V: TRBV11-1

CDR3: CASSIRTSGRAMYEQFF
V: TRBV7-9

CDR3: CASSSRRDRGTDTQYF
V: TRBV7-6

CDR3: CASGQGYGNTEAFF
V: TRBV6-1

CDR3: CASSPRGLGQPQHF
V: TRBV27

CDR3: CASEDGYEQYF
V: TRBV28

CDR3: CSARTTSRETQYF
V: TRBV20-1

CDR3: CASSLQGGEQYF
V: TRBV7-3

CDR3: CASSPPGRMSEQFF
V: TRBV9

CDR3: CASSPAEIKGYEQYF
V: TRBV11-2

CDR3: CASRRTFRAYEQYF
V: TRBV4-1

CDR3: CASSLSFAGHRSGELFF
V: TRBV11-1

CDR3: CSASIAGAGELFF
V: TRBV20-1

CDR3: CSARSDSEQYF
V: TRBV20-1

CDR3: CSVAGTPQGAYEQYF
V: TRBV29-1

CDR3: CASSPWGGMNTEAFF
V: TRBV5-1

CDR3: CASVAGGSTDTQYF
V: TRBV7-9

CDR3: CSVTGGYTDTQYF
V: TRBV29-1

CDR3: CASSDSREDGYTEAFF
V: TRBV2

CDR3: CASRQGVDTEAFF
V: TRBV18

CDR3: CASGAGGFNIQYF
V: TRBV6-5

CDR3: CASGLSGIYNEQFF
V: TRBV12-5

CDR3: CATSDLSRPNTGELFF
V: TRBV24-1

CDR3: CASSPGQQRSYEQYF
V: TRBV5-5

CDR3: CATSLTGGYNEQFF
V: TRBV24-1

CDR3: CSARDGDTQETQYF
V: TRBV20-1

CDR3: CASSLEGDSGANVLTF
V: TRBV4-2

CDR3: CASSHGQNTDTQYF
V: TRBV4-1

CDR3: CASSPIPGDEQFF
V: TRBV6-2/TRBV6-3

CDR3: CASSLAVRGSLSGGYTF
V: TRBV7-2

CDR3: CASTPSTGCGDTQYF
V: TRBV7-9

CDR3: CASRVASGYNEQFF
V: TRBV2

CDR3: CASSVVSSGRNEQYF
V: TRBV9

CDR3: CASSQATGITEAFF
V: TRBV14

CDR3: CASSVRGATDTQYF
V: TRBV9

CDR3: CASSYDQVQVEQYF
V: TRBV6-5

CDR3: CSASRGLNTEAFF
V: TRBV20-1

CDR3: CASRLGRGSYEQYF
V: TRBV12-3/TRBV12-4